This entry features one TCR beta chain sequence. The antigen remains undetermined. This sample is part of a study of T cells in Graves' hyperthyroidism and ophthalmopathy. TCR beta CDR3 regions were amplified from RNA transcripts. The HTBI set primed first-round TCR CDR3 RT-PCR. TCRdb re-derived calls from the multiplex PCR reads in MiXCR, one entry per CDR3 protein. This sample has more than 650,000 distinct CDR3 sequences; 14% occur once, and the top ten carry roughly a tenth. V lost 0 bases, J lost 7 bases, and 17 bases lay in between. The length of the CDR3 is 16 residues. Germline CDR1 is SGHDT and CDR2 is YYEEEE. Hyperthyroidism of Graves' type that showed no ophthalmopathy progression within 18 months was stable. Whole-study results and caveats: Most expanded thyroid clonotypes above 0.001 recurred in blood.

The chain joins TRBV5-6 to TRBJ2-1, with D unresolved. Input material: blood. This sequence originates from a woman younger than 30 with Graves' hyperthyroidism. The CDR3 reads CASSLALHGFGNEQFF. In DNA form, the CDR3 reads TGTGCCAGCAGCTTGGCCTTACACGGGTTCGGGAATGAGCAGTTCTTC.